These T cell receptor beta chains were read from a single sample in a study of T cells in localized non-small cell lung cancer. Generated by immunoSEQ multiplex PCR, the TCRdb table keeps only in-frame clones and is missing some. The sample shows 35,000 to 40,000 clones, approximately 88% of them seen only once. The starting material was peripheral blood, obtained before any cancer treatment. Source of these receptors: a woman aged 35 to 70 with stage I lung adenocarcinoma. Both conserved end residues are part of each CDR3. The order of the fields is V gene, clone size, D gene, CDR3 length, J gene, CDR3 protein, CDR3 DNA. D genes are given only for firm matches. Size tells how often a clone was seen (once, few, many) or the class of an expanded clone, and some rows leave it out.

TRBV5-1	NA	TRBD2	15	TRBJ2-5	CASSLNSGRQETQYF	TGCGCCAGCAGCTTAAATAGCGGGAGGCAAGAGACCCAGTACTTC
TRBV19	NA	TRBD2	12	TRBJ2-2	CASSGRVGELFF	TGTGCTTCTAGCGGGAGGGTGGGGGAGCTGTTTTTT
TRBV6-5	NA	TRBD1	11	TRBJ1-1	CASRGQGEAFF	TGTGCCAGCAGGGGACAGGGTGAAGCTTTCTTT
TRBV20-1	NA	TRBD2	11	TRBJ2-1	CSAYSGRGQFF	TGCAGTGCTTACAGCGGGAGGGGACAGTTCTTC
TRBV6-1	NA	TRBD1	15	TRBJ1-4	CASSPGTGGWEKLFF	TGTGCCAGCAGTCCAGGGACAGGGGGATGGGAAAAACTGTTTTTT
TRBV10-3	NA	TRBD1	13	TRBJ1-1	CAIDTGVNTEAFF	TGTGCCATTGATACAGGGGTAAACACTGAAGCTTTCTTT
TRBV6-5	NA	NA	15	TRBJ2-5	CASSYEAGLQETQYF	TGTGCCAGCAGTTACGAGGCGGGCCTACAAGAGACCCAGTACTTC
TRBV7-6	once	TRBD2	19	TRBJ2-1	CASSLRLAGGGGSYNEQFF	TGTGCCAGCAGCTTGAGACTAGCGGGAGGTGGTGGCTCCTACAATGAGCAGTTCTTC
TRBV5-1	NA	TRBD1	13	TRBJ2-7	CASSFRTGGEQYF	TGCGCCAGCAGCTTCAGGACAGGAGGCGAGCAGTACTTC
TRBV11-3	NA	TRBD1	17	TRBJ1-1	CASSARRTGALNTEAFF	TGTGCCAGCAGCGCCAGAAGGACAGGGGCCCTGAACACTGAAGCTTTCTTT
TRBV5-8	NA	TRBD1	19	TRBJ1-1	CASSSFGRGRVGPNTEAFF	TGTGCCAGCAGCTCCTTCGGGAGGGGGCGCGTCGGGCCGAACACTGAAGCTTTCTTT
TRBV19	NA	TRBD1	15	TRBJ1-1	CASSSKTGGRTEAFF	TGTGCCAGTAGCAGTAAGACAGGGGGCAGAACTGAAGCTTTCTTT
TRBV11-2	NA	NA	15	TRBJ2-6	CASSLVGSGANVLTF	TGTGCCAGCAGCTTAGTGGGCTCTGGGGCCAACGTCCTGACTTTC
TRBV28	NA	TRBD1	15	TRBJ2-7	CASRTTGTGSHEQYF	TGTGCCAGCAGAACAACCGGGACAGGGAGTCACGAGCAGTACTTC
TRBV21-1	NA	NA	13	TRBJ2-2	CATRQGGHGELFF	TGTGCTACCCGACAGGGGGGGCACGGGGAGCTGTTTTTT
TRBV6-5	NA	NA	15	TRBJ1-2	CASSYLSNRERGYTF	TGTGCCAGCAGTTACCTCTCTAATCGGGAGCGTGGCTACACCTTC
TRBV27	NA	TRBD1	14	TRBJ1-2	CASSRQGSNYGYTF	TGTGCCAGCAGTCGACAGGGGTCCAACTATGGCTACACCTTC
TRBV6-5	NA	NA	15	TRBJ2-7	CASSYLAGGDYEQYF	TGTGCCAGCAGTTACTTGGCAGGGGGGGACTACGAGCAGTACTTC
TRBV7-3	NA	NA	14	TRBJ2-2	CASSEDGNTGELFF	TGTGCCAGCAGCGAGGACGGAAACACCGGGGAGCTGTTTTTT
TRBV18	NA	TRBD1	15	TRBJ1-5	CASSPRTGSQQPQHF	TGTGCCAGCTCACCAAGGACAGGGTCACAACAGCCCCAGCATTTT
TRBV5-4	NA	TRBD2	15	TRBJ2-5	CASSLELAGGETQYF	TGTGCCAGCAGCTTGGAACTAGCGGGCGGAGAGACCCAGTACTTC
TRBV28	NA	NA	16	TRBJ2-5	CASDSTGRGYQETQYF	TGTGCCAGCGATTCCACAGGGAGGGGGTACCAAGAGACCCAGTACTTC